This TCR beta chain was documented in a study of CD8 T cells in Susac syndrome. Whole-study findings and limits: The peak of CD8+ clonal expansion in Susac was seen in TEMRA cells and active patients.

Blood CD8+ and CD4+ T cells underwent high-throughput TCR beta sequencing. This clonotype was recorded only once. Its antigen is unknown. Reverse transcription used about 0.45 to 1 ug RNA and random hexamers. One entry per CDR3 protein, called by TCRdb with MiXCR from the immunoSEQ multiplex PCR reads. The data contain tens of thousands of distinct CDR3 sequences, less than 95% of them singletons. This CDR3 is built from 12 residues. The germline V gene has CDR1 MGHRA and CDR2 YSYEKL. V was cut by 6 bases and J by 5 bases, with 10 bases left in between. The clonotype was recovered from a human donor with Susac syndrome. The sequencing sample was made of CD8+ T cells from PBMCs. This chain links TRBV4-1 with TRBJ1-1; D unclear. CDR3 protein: CASRGGSTEAFF. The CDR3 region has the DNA TGCGCCAGCAGAGGAGGGAGTACTGAAGCTTTCTTT.